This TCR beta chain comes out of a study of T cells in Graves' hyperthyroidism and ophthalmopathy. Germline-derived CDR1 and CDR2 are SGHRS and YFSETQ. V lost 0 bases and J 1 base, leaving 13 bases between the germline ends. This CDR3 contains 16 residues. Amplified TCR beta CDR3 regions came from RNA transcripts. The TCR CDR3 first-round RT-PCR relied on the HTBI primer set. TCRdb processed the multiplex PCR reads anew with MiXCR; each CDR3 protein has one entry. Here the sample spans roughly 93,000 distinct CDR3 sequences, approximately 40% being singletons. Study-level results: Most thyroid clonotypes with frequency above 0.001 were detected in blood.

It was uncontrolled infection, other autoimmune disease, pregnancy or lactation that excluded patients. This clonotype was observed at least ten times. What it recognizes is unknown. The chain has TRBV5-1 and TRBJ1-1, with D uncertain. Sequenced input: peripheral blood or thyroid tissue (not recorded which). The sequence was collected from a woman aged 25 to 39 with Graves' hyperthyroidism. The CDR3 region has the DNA TGCGCCAGCAGCTTGGGGCCCCCTCGTCGGAACACTGAAGCTTTCTTT. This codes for CASSLGPPRRNTEAFF.